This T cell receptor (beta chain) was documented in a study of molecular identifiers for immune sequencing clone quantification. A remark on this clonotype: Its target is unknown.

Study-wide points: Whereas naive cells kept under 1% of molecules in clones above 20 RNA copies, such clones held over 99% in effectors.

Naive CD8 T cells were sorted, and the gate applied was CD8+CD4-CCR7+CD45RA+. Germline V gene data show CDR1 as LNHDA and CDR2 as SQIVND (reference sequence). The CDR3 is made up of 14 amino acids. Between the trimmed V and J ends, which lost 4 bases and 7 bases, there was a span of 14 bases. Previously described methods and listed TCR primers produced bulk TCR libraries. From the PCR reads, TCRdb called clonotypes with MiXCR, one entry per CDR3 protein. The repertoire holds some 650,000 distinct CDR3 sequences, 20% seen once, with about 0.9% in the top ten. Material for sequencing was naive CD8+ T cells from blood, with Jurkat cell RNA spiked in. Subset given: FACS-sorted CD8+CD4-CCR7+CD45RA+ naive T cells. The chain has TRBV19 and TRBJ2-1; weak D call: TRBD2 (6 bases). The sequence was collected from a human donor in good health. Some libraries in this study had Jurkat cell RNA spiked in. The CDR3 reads CASSTGVPGNEQFF. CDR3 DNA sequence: TGTGCCAGTAGTACGGGGGTACCTGGGAATGAGCAGTTCTTC.